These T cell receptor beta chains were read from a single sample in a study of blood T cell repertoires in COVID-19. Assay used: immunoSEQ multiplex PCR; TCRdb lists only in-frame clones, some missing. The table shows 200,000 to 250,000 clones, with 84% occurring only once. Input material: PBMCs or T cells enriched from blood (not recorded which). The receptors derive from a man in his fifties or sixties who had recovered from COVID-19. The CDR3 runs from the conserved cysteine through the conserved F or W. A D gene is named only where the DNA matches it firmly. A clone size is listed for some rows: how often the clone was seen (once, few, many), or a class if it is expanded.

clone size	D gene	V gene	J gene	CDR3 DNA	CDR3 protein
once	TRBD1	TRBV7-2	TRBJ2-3	TGTGCCAGCAGCTTACCCCTGGGACAGGGCTCTCAGAGCACAGATACGCAGTATTTT	CASSLPLGQGSQSTDTQYF
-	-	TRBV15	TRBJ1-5	TGTGCCACCAGCGTACAAATCAATCAGCCCCAGCATTTT	CATSVQINQPQHF
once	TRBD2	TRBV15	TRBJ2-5	TGTGCCACCAGCATTGGACTAGCGGGGGGCCAAGAGACCCAGTACTTC	CATSIGLAGGQETQYF
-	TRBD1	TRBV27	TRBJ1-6	TGTGCCAGCAGTCCCAGATACGGGACAGGGGATAATTCACCCCTCCACTTT	CASSPRYGTGDNSPLHF
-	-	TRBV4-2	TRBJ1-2	TGTGCCAGCAGCCTACAGGGCGACGGCTATGGCTACACCTTC	CASSLQGDGYGYTF
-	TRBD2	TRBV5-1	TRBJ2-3	TGCGCCAGCAGCTGGGGACTAGCGGGGACTGGCACAGATACGCAGTATTTT	CASSWGLAGTGTDTQYF
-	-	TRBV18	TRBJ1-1	TGTGCCAGCTCACCCCCCGGGGGAGGCACTGAAGCTTTCTTT	CASSPPGGGTEAFF
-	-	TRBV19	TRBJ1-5	TGTGCCAGTAGTCCCCGCCAGGGACTTTATAGCAATCAGCCCCAGCATTTT	CASSPRQGLYSNQPQHF
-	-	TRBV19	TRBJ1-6	TGTGCCAGTAGTACAACAGGGAGAGGATCCTATAATTCACCCCTCCACTTT	CASSTTGRGSYNSPLHF
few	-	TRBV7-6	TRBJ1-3	TGTGCCAGCAGCTTAGGATACGGAAGCGGGAACTCTGGAAACACCATATATTTT	CASSLGYGSGNSGNTIYF
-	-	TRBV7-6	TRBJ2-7	TGTGCCAGCAGCTTAGGAGGCGCAGAGCAGTACTTC	CASSLGGAEQYF
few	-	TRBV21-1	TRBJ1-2	TGTGCCAGGGATCGGGGGGAGTATGGCTACACCTTC	CARDRGEYGYTF
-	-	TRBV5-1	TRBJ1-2	TGCGCCAGCAGCTTGGGGGCTTACGGCTACACCTTC	CASSLGAYGYTF
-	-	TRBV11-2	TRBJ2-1	TGTGCCAGCAGCCCCGGACTGAACAATGAGCAGTTCTTC	CASSPGLNNEQFF
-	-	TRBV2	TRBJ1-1	TGTGCCAGCATGGCACACCAGAACACTGAAGCTTTCTTT	CASMAHQNTEAFF
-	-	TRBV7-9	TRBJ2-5	TGTGCCAGCAGCTTAGGGCGCCTAGCGCAGGAGACCCAGTACTTC	CASSLGRLAQETQYF
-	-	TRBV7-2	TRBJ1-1	TGTGCCAGCAGCAAAGAGCCGGGTATCACTGAAGCTTTCTTT	CASSKEPGITEAFF
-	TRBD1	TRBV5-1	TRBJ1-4	TGCGCCAGCAAAGGAACGGACAGGACTGCAACTAATGAAAAACTGTTTTTT	CASKGTDRTATNEKLFF
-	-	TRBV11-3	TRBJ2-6	TGTGCCAGCAGCCCGATGAGGGGGGGGGCATCTGGGGCCAACGTCCTGACTTTC	CASSPMRGGASGANVLTF
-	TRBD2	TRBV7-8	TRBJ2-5	TGTGCCAGCAGCTTGAATCCGGGACTAGCTTCGGAGACCCAGTACTTC	CASSLNPGLASETQYF
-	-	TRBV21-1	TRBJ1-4	TGTGCCAGCAGCGGACTTCTCCGATTTTCGACTAATGAAAAACTGTTTTTT	CASSGLLRFSTNEKLFF
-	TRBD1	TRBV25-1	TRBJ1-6	TGTGCCAGCAGAGGGGGCGCCTTTAATTCACCCCTCCACTTT	CASRGGAFNSPLHF
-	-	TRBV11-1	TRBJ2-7	TGTGCCAGCAACCAACAGGGGGGGAATGACGAGCAGTACTTC	CASNQQGGNDEQYF
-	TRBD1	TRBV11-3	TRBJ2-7	TGTGCCAGCAGCTTAGGGGGACAGAGCTACGAGCAGTACTTC	CASSLGGQSYEQYF
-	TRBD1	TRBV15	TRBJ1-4	TGTGCCACCAGCAGGGGACAGGGGAATGAAAAACTGTTTTTT	CATSRGQGNEKLFF
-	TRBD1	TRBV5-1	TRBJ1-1	TGCGCCAGCAGCCAGACAGGGATGGACACTGAAGCTTTCTTT	CASSQTGMDTEAFF
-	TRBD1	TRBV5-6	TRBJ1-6	TGTGCCAGCAGCCCGGGACAGATCAATTCACCCCTCCACTTT	CASSPGQINSPLHF
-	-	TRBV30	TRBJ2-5	TGTGCCTGGGGGGGCCGGGGGCAAGAGACCCAGTACTTC	CAWGGRGQETQYF
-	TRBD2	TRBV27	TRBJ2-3	TGTGCCAGCAGAAGACGAAGTAGCGGGCTAGATACGCAGTATTTT	CASRRRSSGLDTQYF
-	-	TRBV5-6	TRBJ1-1	TGTGCCAGCAGACAGAGTCGGACTGAAGCTTTCTTT	CASRQSRTEAFF
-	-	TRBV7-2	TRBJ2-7	TGTGCCAGCAGCTTAATAGGGTTGGGGGGTCACGAGCAGTACTTC	CASSLIGLGGHEQYF
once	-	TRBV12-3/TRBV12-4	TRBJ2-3	TGTGCCAGCAGTTTCTACCGGGGAGATACGCAGTATTTT	CASSFYRGDTQYF
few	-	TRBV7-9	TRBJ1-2	TGTGCCAGCAGCTTAACGGACAGCTATGGCTACACCTTC	CASSLTDSYGYTF
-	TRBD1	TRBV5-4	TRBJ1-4	TGTGCCAGCAGCCTGAGGGGGCCGGCTAATGAAAAACTGTTTTTT	CASSLRGPANEKLFF
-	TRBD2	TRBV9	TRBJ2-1	TGTGCCAGCAGCCCCGGGGGCGGGGGGGCTTACAATGAGCAGTTCTTC	CASSPGGGGAYNEQFF
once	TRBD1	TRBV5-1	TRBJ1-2	TGCGCCAGCAGCTTCCTGGGACAGGGGGCGCAGTATGGCTACACCTTC	CASSFLGQGAQYGYTF
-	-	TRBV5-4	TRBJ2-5	TGTGCCAGCAGCATAGACCCAGAGGCAGAGACCCAGTACTTC	CASSIDPEAETQYF
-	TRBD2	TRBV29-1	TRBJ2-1	TGCAGCGTTAGCTGGACGGGGGGGCAGTCCTACAATGAGCAGTTCTTC	CSVSWTGGQSYNEQFF
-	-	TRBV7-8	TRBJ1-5	TGTGCCAGCAGCTTAGGACAGTCGGTGGAGCCCCAGCATTTT	CASSLGQSVEPQHF
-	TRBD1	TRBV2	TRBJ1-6	TGTGCCAGCAGGCCGGGACAGGGGTATTCACCCCTCCACTTT	CASRPGQGYSPLHF
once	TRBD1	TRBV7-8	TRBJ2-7	TGTGCCAGCAGCTTGGCCGGGACAGGAGTCTACGAGCAGTACTTC	CASSLAGTGVYEQYF
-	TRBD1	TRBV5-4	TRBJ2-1	TGTGCCAGCAGCACTAAAACGGGACAGGGGTCCTACAATGAGCAGTTCTTC	CASSTKTGQGSYNEQFF
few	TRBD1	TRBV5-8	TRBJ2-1	TGTGCCAGCAGCTCACGGACAGGCAGCTCCTACAATGAGCAGTTCTTC	CASSSRTGSSYNEQFF
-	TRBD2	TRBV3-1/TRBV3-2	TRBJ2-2	TGTGCCAGCAGCGCCCGACTAGCGGGGAACACCGGGGAGCTGTTTTTT	CASSARLAGNTGELFF
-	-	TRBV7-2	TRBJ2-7	TGTGCCAGCAGTAAGACACAGGGATACGAGCAGTACTTC	CASSKTQGYEQYF
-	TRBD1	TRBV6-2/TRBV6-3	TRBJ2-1	TGTGCCAGCAGTTACAGAGGGGGCGATCGGAATGAGCAGTTCTTC	CASSYRGGDRNEQFF
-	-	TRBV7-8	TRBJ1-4	TGTGCCAGCAGCTTAGCGCTTAGGAGGACAGCAAATGAAAAACTGTTTTTT	CASSLALRRTANEKLFF
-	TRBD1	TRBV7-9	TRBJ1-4	TGTGCCAGCAGCGAAGACAGGGGGCATAAAAAACTGTTTTTT	CASSEDRGHKKLFF
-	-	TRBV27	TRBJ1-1	TGTGCCAGCAGTTTAGCCCCGCCAGGCACTGAAGCTTTCTTT	CASSLAPPGTEAFF